This is a list of T cell receptor beta chains from one sample in a study of blood T cell repertoires in COVID-19. Sequenced by immunoSEQ multiplex PCR; TCRdb stores in-frame clones only, minus some. The table has under 500,000 clones, 87% seen once; the top ten hold roughly 1.9%. The sample was PBMCs or T cells enriched from blood (not recorded which). The receptors stem from a woman aged 18-30 years with acute COVID-19. Both conserved end residues are part of each CDR3. Each record gives: clone size, D gene, J gene, V gene, CDR3 protein, CDR3 DNA. A D gene is named only where the DNA matches it firmly. Part of the rows lack a size; the others show once, few, many or a class for expanded clones.

NA NA TRBJ2-7 TRBV29-1 CSVEGLSSRGTYEQYF TGCAGCGTTGAAGGACTATCTTCGCGCGGGACCTACGAGCAGTACTTC
many NA TRBJ1-6 TRBV3-1/TRBV3-2 CASSLTREQALHF TGTGCCAGCAGCCTAACCCGAGAGCAGGCCCTCCACTTT
NA TRBD1 TRBJ2-3 TRBV2 CAREGQISTDTQYF TGTGCCCGCGAGGGACAGATCAGCACAGATACGCAGTATTTT
NA NA TRBJ1-3 TRBV20-1 CSASGGFGNTIYF TGCAGTGCTAGTGGAGGCTTCGGAAACACCATATATTTT
once NA TRBJ1-2 TRBV28 CASITGSNYGYTF TGTGCCAGTATTACAGGGAGTAACTATGGCTACACCTTC
once NA TRBJ1-5 TRBV10-1 CASSEGGANQPQHF TGCGCCAGCAGTGAGGGGGGGGCGAATCAGCCCCAGCATTTT
NA TRBD2 TRBJ2-7 TRBV11-2 CASSLGSSGGPYEQYF TGTGCCAGCAGCTTAGGGTCTAGCGGGGGTCCCTACGAGCAGTACTTC
NA TRBD1 TRBJ2-7 TRBV23-1 CASRPGTGEDWRYEQYF TGCGCCAGCAGACCCGGGACAGGGGAGGATTGGCGCTACGAGCAGTACTTC
NA TRBD2 TRBJ2-7 TRBV4-2 CASSLRTSGGPYEQYF TGTGCCAGCAGCTTACGGACTAGCGGGGGACCTTACGAGCAGTACTTC
NA TRBD1 TRBJ1-4 TRBV5-1 CASSSGTANNEKLFF TGCGCCAGCAGCTCGGGGACAGCGAACAATGAAAAACTGTTTTTT
NA NA TRBJ2-3 TRBV5-5 CASSLGSGTDTQYF TGTGCCAGCAGCTTGGGGAGTGGCACAGATACGCAGTATTTT
few NA TRBJ1-2 TRBV6-5 CASSYRGGYTF TGTGCCAGCAGTTACAGGGGTGGCTACACCTTC
NA NA TRBJ1-2 TRBV4-1 CASSQEEAAHGYTF TGCGCCAGCAGCCAAGAGGAGGCAGCGCATGGCTACACCTTC
NA NA TRBJ1-1 TRBV10-3 CAISEAEVNTEAFF TGTGCCATCAGTGAAGCGGAGGTGAACACTGAAGCTTTCTTT
NA TRBD2 TRBJ2-2 TRBV3-1/TRBV3-2 CASSQDPMAGVSTGELFF TGTGCCAGCAGCCAGGACCCTATGGCGGGAGTTTCCACCGGGGAGCTGTTTTTT
NA TRBD1 TRBJ1-2 TRBV20-1 CSASSVGTGNGGYTF TGCAGTGCTAGTTCGGTGGGGACAGGGAATGGAGGCTACACCTTC
NA NA TRBJ2-7 TRBV18 CASSPLSNAAVSYEQYF TGTGCCAGCTCACCACTCAGTAACGCGGCAGTCTCCTACGAGCAGTACTTC
NA NA TRBJ1-6 TRBV6-5 CASSPARGNSPLHF TGTGCCAGCAGCCCCGCCCGAGGGAATTCACCCCTCCACTTT
NA TRBD1 TRBJ1-6 TRBV3-1/TRBV3-2 CASSSGQANNSPLHF TGTGCCAGCAGCTCCGGACAGGCTAATAATTCACCCCTCCACTTT
NA NA TRBJ2-3 TRBV12-3/TRBV12-4 CASSNTDTQYF TGTGCCAGCAGCAATACAGATACGCAGTATTTT
NA NA TRBJ1-2 TRBV4-3 CASSQAQPRGLGGYTF TGCGCCAGCAGCCAAGCCCAGCCTAGGGGGTTGGGCGGCTACACCTTC
NA NA TRBJ2-1 TRBV2 CASGSGEQFF TGTGCCAGCGGGTCCGGGGAGCAGTTCTTC
NA NA TRBJ2-7 TRBV27 CASSSGLSSYEQYF TGTGCCAGCAGTTCAGGACTGAGCTCCTACGAGCAGTACTTC
NA NA TRBJ2-3 TRBV6-5 CASTPGVSGTDTQYF TGTGCCAGCACCCCCGGAGTATCGGGCACAGATACGCAGTATTTT
NA NA TRBJ2-6 TRBV27 CASSLLTGYSGANVLTF TGTGCCAGCAGTTTGTTAACAGGATACTCTGGGGCCAACGTCCTGACTTTC
NA TRBD2 TRBJ2-5 TRBV9 CASSLGTSGGETQYF TGTGCCAGCAGCTTGGGGACTAGCGGGGGGGAGACCCAGTACTTC
NA NA TRBJ2-4 TRBV5-5 CASSFRSGPLNIQYF TGTGCCAGCAGCTTCAGGTCAGGGCCTCTAAACATTCAGTACTTC
NA NA TRBJ2-7 TRBV7-9 CASSLSGAFDEQYF TGTGCCAGCAGCTTAAGTGGGGCCTTCGACGAGCAGTACTTC
NA NA TRBJ1-2 TRBV19 CASSIDRGRGGYTF TGTGCCAGTAGTATAGATCGGGGGAGAGGAGGCTACACCTTC
NA TRBD2 TRBJ2-7 TRBV10-3 CAIRGVEQYF TGTGCCATCCGGGGGGTCGAGCAGTACTTC
NA TRBD1 TRBJ2-5 TRBV4-1 CASSQNGQGETQYF TGCGCCAGCAGCCAAAATGGACAGGGAGAGACCCAGTACTTC
NA TRBD1 TRBJ1-5 TRBV2 CASSGEQGASNQPQHF TGTGCCAGCAGTGGGGAACAGGGGGCAAGCAATCAGCCCCAGCATTTT
NA NA TRBJ2-3 TRBV9 CASSKGADTQYF TGTGCCAGCAGCAAGGGGGCAGATACGCAGTATTTT
NA TRBD2 TRBJ2-1 TRBV7-9 CASSTSGVAGRGEQFF TGTGCCAGCAGCACGAGTGGAGTAGCGGGAAGGGGTGAGCAGTTCTTC
NA TRBD1 TRBJ2-5 TRBV10-3 CAIRQGEGRETQYF TGTGCCATACGACAGGGGGAAGGGCGAGAGACCCAGTACTTC
NA TRBD1 TRBJ1-5 TRBV27 CASRLTGGSSNQPQHF TGTGCCAGCAGGCTTACAGGGGGATCTAGCAATCAGCCCCAGCATTTT
few TRBD2 TRBJ2-7 TRBV5-5 CASSLTGGEQYF TGTGCCAGCAGCCTCACGGGGGGCGAGCAGTACTTC